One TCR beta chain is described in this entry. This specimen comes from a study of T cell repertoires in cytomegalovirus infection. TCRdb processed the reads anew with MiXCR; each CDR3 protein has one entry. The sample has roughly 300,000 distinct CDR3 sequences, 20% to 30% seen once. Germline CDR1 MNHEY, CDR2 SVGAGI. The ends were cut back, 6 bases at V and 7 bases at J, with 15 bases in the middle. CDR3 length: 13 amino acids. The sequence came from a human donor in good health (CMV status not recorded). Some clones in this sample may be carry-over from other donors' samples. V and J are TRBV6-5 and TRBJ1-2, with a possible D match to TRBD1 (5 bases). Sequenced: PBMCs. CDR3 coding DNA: TGTGCCAGCAGCCCGGGACCCACTGGTGGCTACACCTTC. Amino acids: CASSPGPTGGYTF.